The rows below give T cell receptor beta chains drawn from one sample of a study of cytomegalovirus exposure and HLA in healthy donors. The assay was immunoSEQ multiplex PCR, and TCRdb's table has in-frame clones only and misses some. The sample yields around 120,000 clones, 75% to 90% seen once. Material for sequencing was PBMCs. These receptors originate from a man aged 45-60 years in good health and CMV-seronegative. The CDR3 runs from the conserved cysteine through the conserved F or W. The D gene is left open where the match is weak. Clone size is given for some rows only: seen once, a few or many times, or a class if the clone is expanded.

>14|-|-|TRBJ2-5|TRBV28
CASSSPGLRETQYF
TGTGCCAGCAGTTCTCCAGGGCTTCGGGAGACCCAGTACTTC
>14|-|-|TRBJ1-1|TRBV19
CASSWGRANTEAFF
TGTGCCAGTAGCTGGGGCAGGGCGAACACTGAAGCTTTCTTT
>16|TRBD2|-|TRBJ2-5|TRBV10-3
CAISESTGRAGSTQYF
TGTGCCATCAGTGAGTCGACTGGGAGGGCCGGCAGCACCCAGTACTTC
>16|TRBD2|-|TRBJ2-2|TRBV7-9
CASSLAAGGSTGELFF
TGTGCCAGCAGCTTAGCGGCGGGGGGCTCCACCGGGGAGCTGTTTTTT
>12|-|-|TRBJ2-7|TRBV5-6
CASSFLLSEQYF
TGTGCCAGCAGCTTTCTTCTTTCCGAGCAGTACTTC
>19|TRBD1|-|TRBJ2-7|TRBV4-1
CASSQDGGQGATSSYEQYF
TGCGCCAGCAGCCAAGACGGGGGACAGGGGGCCACGAGCTCCTACGAGCAGTACTTC
>14|-|-|TRBJ1-4|TRBV29-1
CSVEEEVGFEKLFF
TGCAGCGTTGAAGAGGAGGTTGGGTTTGAAAAACTGTTTTTT
>16|TRBD1|-|TRBJ1-5|TRBV28
CASRPQTGASNQPQHF
TGTGCCAGCAGACCCCAGACAGGGGCCAGCAATCAGCCCCAGCATTTT
>15|-|few|TRBJ1-1|TRBV18
CASSATGRGNTEAFF
TGTGCCAGCTCAGCTACAGGGAGAGGGAACACTGAAGCCTTCTTT
>13|TRBD2|-|TRBJ2-7|TRBV5-6
CASSGGVGYEQYF
TGTGCCAGCAGTGGGGGGGTGGGCTACGAGCAGTACTTC
>17|TRBD1|-|TRBJ2-2|TRBV28
CASRRDRGNSNTGELFF
TGTGCCAGCAGGAGGGACAGGGGGAATTCGAACACCGGGGAGCTGTTTTTT